This TCR beta chain derives from a study of post-analysis software for immune sequencing data. General study findings and limits: Strong co-clustering by F measure was seen for same-batch samples. Patients carried four or five TRBV segments more frequently than controls did, and TRBV5-6, TRBV5-1 and TRBV20-1 were among them.

Carried by the TCR beta cDNA libraries were unique molecular identifiers. T cells numbering about 0.95 to 10 million gave rise to roughly 550,000 cDNA molecules. TCRdb independently ran MiXCR on the PCR reads; one entry per CDR3 protein. The table includes some 690,000 distinct CDR3 sequences, 30% detected once. V was trimmed by 5 bases and J by 12 bases, leaving 17 bases between them. The CDR3 runs to 14 residues. The germline V gene has CDR1 MNHEY and CDR2 SMNVEV (reference sequence). As regards this clonotype: The target antigen is unknown.

The material sequenced was blood. The origin of this receptor is a girl aged 5 to 17 with multiple sclerosis. The rearrangement links TRBV27 to TRBJ1-6, with D maybe TRBD1 (5 bases). The CDR3 DNA reads TGTGCCAGCAGTACCCCCGGGACGCCGATACCCCTCCACTTT. It yields the protein CASSTPGTPIPLHF.